The present T cell receptor beta chain was sequenced within a study of control samples from healthy donors and cancer patients. Produced via immunoSEQ multiplex PCR; TCRdb's table is partial and in-frame only. The table lists about 130,000 clones, 85% to 95% of them singletons, with over 12% in the top ten. Trimming pared 2 bases from V and 0 bases from J, leaving 10 bases between. This CDR3 has 16 amino acids. Germline assignment: CDR1 MNHNS and CDR2 SASEGT. The chain employs TRBV6-1 and TRBJ2-2; D is undetermined. The receptor comes from a man in his fifties or sixties with colorectal cancer. The material sequenced was PBMCs. The CDR3 DNA sequence: TGTGCCAGCAGTGAATCAAACATCGCGAACACCGGGGAGCTGTTTTTT. Its translation is CASSESNIANTGELFF.